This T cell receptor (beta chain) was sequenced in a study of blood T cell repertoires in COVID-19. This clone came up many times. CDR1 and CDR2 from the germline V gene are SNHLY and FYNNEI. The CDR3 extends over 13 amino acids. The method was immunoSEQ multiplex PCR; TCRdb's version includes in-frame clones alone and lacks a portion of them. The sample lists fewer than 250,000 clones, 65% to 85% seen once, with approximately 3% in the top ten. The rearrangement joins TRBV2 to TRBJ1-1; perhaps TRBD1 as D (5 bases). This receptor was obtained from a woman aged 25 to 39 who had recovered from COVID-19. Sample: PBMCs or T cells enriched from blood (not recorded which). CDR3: CAQTGRVNTEAFF. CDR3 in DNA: TGTGCTCAAACCGGCAGGGTGAACACTGAAGCTTTCTTT.